What follows is one T cell receptor beta chain and its context. As yet, its antigen is unknown. This CDR3 contains 13 residues. V was trimmed by 5 bases and J by 6 bases, leaving 17 bases between them. Germline V CDR1 and CDR2: DFQATT, SNEGSKA (reference sequence). Findings and limits, study-wide: Tumor memory CD4+ T cell TCR gene usage clustered with blood and lymph node memory CD4+ cells and lymph node naive CD4+ cells. Tumor-infiltrating Treg TCR alpha and beta sequences overlapped most with tumor naive CD4+ T cells, then blood naive.

A single record per CDR3 protein comes from TCRdb applying MiXCR to the 5' RACE reads. Altogether over 50,000 distinct CDR3 sequences are present, roughly 22% being singletons, with the ten largest covering 3.2%. This TCR derives from a female donor with breast cancer. The gene calls are TRBV20-1 and TRBJ2-7; unclear D gene. Sequenced material: tumor-infiltrating naive CD4+ T cells sorted from the breast tumor. The subset is: naive CD4+ T cells, CD4+CD45RA+CD25-. The CDR3 DNA is TGCAGTGCTCGCCAAGCAAAGACCCTCGAGCAGTACTTC. This gives the protein CSARQAKTLEQYF.